This entry describes one TCR beta chain. Its cognate antigen is unknown. This PCR relied on a set of 60 Vbeta primers and 13 Jbeta primers. The table came from immunoSEQ multiplex PCR; TCRdb's copy has only in-frame clones and leaves some out. Here the sample spans 150,000 to 200,000 clones, about four fifths being singletons. The data were obtained in a study of cytomegalovirus exposure and HLA in healthy donors. Points from the study as a whole: The study labeled around 160 TCR beta chains cytomegalovirus-associated. Later on, an analysis showed TCR association rates differing by HLA locus, with DRB1 the most and HLA-C the fewest. Later genetic work tied a missense DCLRE1C variant to beta-chain V and J trimming.

The source is a man between 18 and 29 years old in good health and CMV-seronegative. Sequenced material: PBMCs.

CDR3 sequence reads: CASRMDRAPYNEQFF. The CDR3 coding sequence is TGTGCCAGCAGAATGGACAGGGCCCCCTACAATGAGCAGTTCTTC. The V gene is TRBV6-8, the J gene TRBJ2-1; 8 bases match TRBD1. This CDR3 comprises 15 residues. The trim removed 6 bases at V and 2 bases at J, leaving 6 bases unmatched. Germline V lookup: CDR1 MNHGY, CDR2 SAAAGT.